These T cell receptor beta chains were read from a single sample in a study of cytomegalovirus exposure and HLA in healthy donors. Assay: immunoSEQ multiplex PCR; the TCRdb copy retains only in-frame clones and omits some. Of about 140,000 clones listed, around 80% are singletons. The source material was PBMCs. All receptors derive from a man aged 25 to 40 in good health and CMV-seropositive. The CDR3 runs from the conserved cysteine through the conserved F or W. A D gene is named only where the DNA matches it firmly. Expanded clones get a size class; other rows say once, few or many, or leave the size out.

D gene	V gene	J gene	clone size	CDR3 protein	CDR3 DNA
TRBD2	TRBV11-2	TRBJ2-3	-	CASSRGLADRTDTQYF	TGTGCCAGCAGCAGGGGTCTAGCGGACCGCACAGATACGCAGTATTTT
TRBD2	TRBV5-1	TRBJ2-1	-	CASSPVGLAGGGPYNEQFF	TGCGCCAGCAGCCCGGTGGGACTAGCGGGAGGGGGACCGTACAATGAGCAGTTCTTC
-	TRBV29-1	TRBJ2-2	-	CSVEGARTGELFF	TGCAGCGTTGAGGGGGCTCGCACCGGGGAGCTGTTTTTT
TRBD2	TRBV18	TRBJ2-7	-	CASSPSGESYEQYF	TGTGCCAGCTCACCAAGCGGGGAATCCTACGAGCAGTACTTC
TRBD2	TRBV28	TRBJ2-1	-	CASRSLLAGSYNEQFF	TGTGCCAGCAGATCCCTACTAGCGGGCTCCTACAATGAGCAGTTCTTC
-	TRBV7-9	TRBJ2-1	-	CASSSPRNEQFF	TGTGCCAGCAGCTCCCCCCGGAATGAGCAGTTCTTC
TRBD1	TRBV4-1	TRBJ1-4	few	CASSTDRGRDEKLFF	TGCGCCAGCAGCACTGACAGGGGGCGGGATGAAAAACTGTTTTTT
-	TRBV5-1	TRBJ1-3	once	CASSLLGVSGNTIYF	TGCGCCAGCAGCTTGTTAGGGGTGTCCGGAAACACCATATATTTT
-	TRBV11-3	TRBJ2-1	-	CASSPTSGGPPPYNEQFF	TGTGCCAGCAGCCCGACAAGTGGTGGGCCCCCGCCCTACAATGAGCAGTTCTTC
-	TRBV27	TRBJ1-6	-	CASSKDSNSPLHF	TGTGCCAGCAGTAAGGACAGTAATTCACCCCTCCACTTT
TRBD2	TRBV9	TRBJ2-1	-	CASSLGLAGEYEQFF	TGTGCCAGCAGCCTCGGACTAGCGGGAGAATACGAGCAGTTCTTC
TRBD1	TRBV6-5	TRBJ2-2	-	CASTKQGTGTGELFF	TGTGCCAGCACCAAACAGGGGACGGGCACCGGGGAGCTGTTTTTT
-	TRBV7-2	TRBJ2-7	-	CASSLVRAEQYF	TGTGCCAGCAGCTTAGTCAGGGCCGAGCAGTACTTC
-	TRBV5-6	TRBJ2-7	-	CASSLTGTYEQYF	TGTGCCAGCAGCCTGACCGGGACCTACGAGCAGTACTTC
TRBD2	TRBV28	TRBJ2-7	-	CASSLRLAGAEQYF	TGTGCCAGCAGTTTGAGGCTAGCGGGAGCCGAGCAGTACTTC
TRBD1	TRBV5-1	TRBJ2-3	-	CASSFRTGQASTDTQYF	TGCGCCAGCAGCTTTAGGACAGGCCAAGCTAGCACAGATACGCAGTATTTT
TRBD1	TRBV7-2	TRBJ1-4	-	CASSRDRGDEKLFF	TGTGCCAGCAGCCGCGACAGGGGGGATGAAAAACTGTTTTTT
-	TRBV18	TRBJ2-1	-	CASSPRGNSYNEQFF	TGTGCCAGCTCACCGAGAGGGAACTCCTACAATGAGCAGTTCTTC
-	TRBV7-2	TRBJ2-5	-	CASSLLQETQYF	TGTGCCAGCAGCTTATTACAAGAGACCCAGTACTTC
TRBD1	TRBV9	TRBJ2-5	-	CASSARTGGETQYF	TGTGCCAGCAGCGCCCGGACAGGGGGAGAGACCCAGTACTTC
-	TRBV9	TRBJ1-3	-	CASSVAGAAGNTIYF	TGTGCCAGCAGCGTAGCAGGGGCAGCAGGAAACACCATATATTTT
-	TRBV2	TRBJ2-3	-	CASSARSGETDTQYF	TGTGCCAGCAGTGCCCGGTCGGGGGAGACAGATACGCAGTATTTT
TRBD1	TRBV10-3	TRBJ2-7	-	CAISDRTGDSYEQYF	TGTGCCATCAGTGACAGGACAGGAGACTCCTACGAGCAGTACTTC
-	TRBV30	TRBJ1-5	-	CAWGEGNQPQHF	TGTGCCTGGGGGGAGGGCAATCAGCCCCAGCATTTT
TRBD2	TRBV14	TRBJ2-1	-	CASSQEASLTSGRWNEQFF	TGTGCCAGCAGCCAAGAAGCATCCTTGACTAGCGGGAGATGGAATGAGCAGTTCTTC
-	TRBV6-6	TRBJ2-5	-	CASSYPNEETQYF	TGTGCCAGCAGTTACCCTAATGAGGAGACCCAGTACTTC
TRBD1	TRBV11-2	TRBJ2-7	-	CASTQDRAVYEQYF	TGTGCCAGCACCCAGGACAGGGCAGTCTACGAGCAGTACTTC
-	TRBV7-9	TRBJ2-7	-	CASSQEGTYEQYF	TGTGCCAGCAGCCAAGAGGGAACCTACGAGCAGTACTTC
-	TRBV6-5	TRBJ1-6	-	CASSYSSKPGNSPLHF	TGTGCCAGCAGTTACTCGAGTAAGCCCGGGAATTCACCCCTCCACTTT
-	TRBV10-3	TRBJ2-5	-	CAIREDSYETQYF	TGTGCCATCAGGGAGGACTCTTATGAGACCCAGTACTTC
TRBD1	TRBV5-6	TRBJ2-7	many	CASSLVASPGQAYEQYF	TGTGCCAGCAGCTTGGTTGCGTCGCCGGGACAGGCCTACGAGCAGTACTTC
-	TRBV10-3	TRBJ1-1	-	CAISEGGASHKAFF	TGTGCCATCAGTGAAGGGGGGGCGTCCCACAAGGCTTTCTTT
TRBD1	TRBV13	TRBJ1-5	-	CASSTSTGNHNQPQHF	TGTGCCAGCAGCACATCGACAGGGAACCACAATCAGCCCCAGCATTTT
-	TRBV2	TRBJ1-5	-	CASRAGPSNQPQHF	TGTGCCAGCAGAGCGGGACCGAGCAATCAGCCCCAGCATTTT
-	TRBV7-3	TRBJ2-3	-	CASSYPESDTQYF	TGTGCCAGCAGCTACCCCGAGTCAGATACGCAGTATTTT
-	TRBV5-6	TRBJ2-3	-	CASSLEMGFGLPSTDTQYF	TGTGCCAGCAGCTTAGAAATGGGCTTCGGACTTCCTAGCACAGATACGCAGTATTTT
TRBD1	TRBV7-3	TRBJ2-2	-	CASSTQGGANTGELFF	TGTGCCAGCAGCACCCAAGGGGGCGCCAACACCGGGGAGCTGTTTTTT
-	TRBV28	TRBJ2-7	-	CASSPPRGAYEQYF	TGTGCCAGCAGTCCCCCCCGGGGAGCCTACGAGCAGTACTTC
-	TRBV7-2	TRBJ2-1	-	CASSLTDSSYNEQFF	TGTGCCAGCAGCTTAACGGACTCCTCCTACAATGAGCAGTTCTTC
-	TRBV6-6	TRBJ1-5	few	CASSPTSGQPQHF	TGTGCCAGCAGCCCGACTAGCGGCCAGCCCCAGCATTTT
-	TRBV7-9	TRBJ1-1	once	CASSLARGMNTEAFF	TGTGCCAGCAGCTTAGCGAGAGGGATGAACACTGAAGCTTTCTTT
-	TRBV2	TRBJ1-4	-	CASSDVTAANEKLFF	TGTGCCAGCAGTGACGTAACAGCAGCTAATGAAAAACTGTTTTTT
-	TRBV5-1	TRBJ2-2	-	CASSDGVPGTGELFF	TGCGCCAGCAGCGATGGAGTACCGGGCACCGGGGAGCTGTTTTTT
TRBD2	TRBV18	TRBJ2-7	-	CASSPSGDLYEQYF	TGTGCCAGCTCACCAAGCGGGGATTTATACGAGCAGTACTTC
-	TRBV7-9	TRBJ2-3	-	CASSLGGPSTDTQYF	TGTGCCAGCAGCTTAGGCGGTCCTAGCACAGATACGCAGTATTTT
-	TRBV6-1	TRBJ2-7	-	CASSEILQQYF	TGTGCCAGCAGTGAAATCCTACAGCAGTACTTC
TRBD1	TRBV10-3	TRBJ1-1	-	CAISEQNTGASGAFF	TGTGCCATCAGCGAACAAAACACAGGGGCCAGCGGAGCTTTCTTT
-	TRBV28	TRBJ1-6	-	CASSPRRGGLEKKILALHF	TGTGCCAGCAGTCCTCGACGGGGAGGCCTAGAAAAAAAGATTCTCGCCCTCCACTTT
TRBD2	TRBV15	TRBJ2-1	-	CATSRSGGVAGGFTYNEQFF	TGTGCCACCAGCCGATCCGGTGGGGTAGCGGGAGGCTTTACCTACAATGAGCAGTTCTTC
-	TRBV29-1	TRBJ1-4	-	CSQHQGLPNEKLFF	TGCAGCCAACATCAGGGGTTACCTAATGAAAAACTGTTTTTT
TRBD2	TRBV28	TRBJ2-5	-	CASSLGLAGVRETQYF	TGTGCCAGCAGTTTGGGACTAGCGGGGGTGCGCGAGACCCAGTACTTC
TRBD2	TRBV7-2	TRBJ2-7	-	CASSEAVAGVFEQYF	TGTGCCAGCAGTGAGGCGGTAGCGGGAGTGTTCGAGCAGTACTTC
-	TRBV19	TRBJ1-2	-	CASSIQGYGYTF	TGTGCCAGTAGTATACAGGGGTATGGCTACACCTTC